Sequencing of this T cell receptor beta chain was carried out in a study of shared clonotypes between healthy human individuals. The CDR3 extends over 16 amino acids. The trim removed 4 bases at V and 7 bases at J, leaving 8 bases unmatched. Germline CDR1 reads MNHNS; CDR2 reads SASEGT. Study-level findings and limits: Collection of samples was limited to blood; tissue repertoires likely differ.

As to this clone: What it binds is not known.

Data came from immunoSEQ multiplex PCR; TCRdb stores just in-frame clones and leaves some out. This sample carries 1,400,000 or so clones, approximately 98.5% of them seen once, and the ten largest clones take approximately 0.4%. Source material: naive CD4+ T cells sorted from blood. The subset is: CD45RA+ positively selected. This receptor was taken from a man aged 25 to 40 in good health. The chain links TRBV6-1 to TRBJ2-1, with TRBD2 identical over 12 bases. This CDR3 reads CASSGASGRANNEQFF. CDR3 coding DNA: TGTGCCAGCAGTGGCGCTAGCGGGAGGGCGAATAATGAGCAGTTCTTC.